This T cell receptor (beta chain) was found in a study of T cell repertoires in aging, cancer and after chemotherapy. Study-wide results and limits: Age-matched healthy donors had significantly more diverse, less clonal blood TCR repertoires than untreated cancer patients. Immunological memory after chemotherapy cannot be judged from the repertoire data. Healthy donors lost TCR diversity with age mainly through richness, cancer patients through richness and evenness. Median generation probability rose over the chemotherapy interval in each cancer cohort, suggesting rebound thymic output.

This clonotype was seen more than once but under ten times. Its specificity is not known. The CDR3 runs 17 residues. Looked up from germline, CDR1 is KGHSH and CDR2 is LQKENI. J lost 2 bases, V lost 6 bases, and 11 bases had no gene match. The template was genomic DNA from peripheral blood, not RNA. TRB rearrangements spanning V, D and J were amplified using mixed TRB-A/B primers. One entry per CDR3 protein results from TCRdb running MiXCR on the multiplex PCR reads. Of 1,200 or so distinct CDR3 sequences listed, about 25% were seen once; the top ten hold about 16%. This receptor was taken from a human donor with a solid tumor. This chain joins TRBV18 and TRBJ2-1, with 9 positions matching TRBD1. The material sequenced was blood. The CDR3 reads CASSPLDRQGAYNEQFF. CDR3 coding DNA: TGTGCCAGCTCGCCTCTGGACCGACAGGGGGCCTACAATGAGCAGTTCTTC.